The TCR beta chain under discussion was sequenced for a study of low-dose radiotherapy and immunotherapy resistance in tumors. In this sample, this clonotype turned up a few times. Gene-specific TRAV and TRBV primers were used for first-strand cDNA, covering alpha and beta chains. With a V-primer adapter and a constant-region primer, TCRs were amplified for roughly 20 PCR cycles. One entry per CDR3 protein results from TCRdb running MiXCR on the reads. The table shows 5,000 to 7,000 distinct CDR3 sequences, with approximately 64% occurring only once. Germline CDR1 and CDR2: LGHDT and YNNKEL (reference sequence). The junction had 9 bases not matched to a gene; V was cut back by 4 bases and J by 13 bases. The CDR3 totals 12 residues.

This receptor was obtained from a human donor with advanced metastatic prostate, ovarian, gallbladder or colorectal cancer (not recorded which). This table probably holds off-target reads from a library built for another chain. The chain joins TRBV3-1 to TRBJ2-7; 8 bases fit TRBD1. In nucleotides, the CDR3 is TGTGCCAGCAGCCTTAGGACAGGGCCCTTCTACTTC. It specifies CASSLRTGPFYF.